This TCR beta chain was identified during a study of identical twins. Trimming removed 5 bases from V and 0 bases from J, with 21 bases in between. This CDR3 spans 18 amino acids. Germline values: CDR1 SGHVS, CDR2 FNYEAQ. General study findings and limits: Models, which agreed with sharing between unrelated individuals, nonetheless underestimated the out-of-frame TCR alpha sharing seen in monozygotic twins.

TCRdb re-analysed the 5' RACE reads in MiXCR, keeping a single row per CDR3 protein. The data hold about 530,000 distinct CDR3 sequences, with approximately 20% observed a single time. This clonotype was detected only a few times. Its antigen is as yet unknown. These sequences were also reported in another study, on yellow fever vaccine responses in identical twins.

Sequenced material: CD4+ T cells sorted from blood. The TCR was taken from a woman between 18 and 30 years old in good health. V is TRBV7-6 and J is TRBJ2-3; D perhaps matches TRBD2 (6 bases). In nucleotides, the CDR3 is TGTGCCAGCAGCCGCTACGTGAAAGGGACTCTTAGCACAGATACGCAGTATTTT. Amino acids: CASSRYVKGTLSTDTQYF.